This TCR beta chain comes out of a study of T cell responses to AZD1222 COVID-19 vaccine (dated by TCRdb to the early 2020s). Describing the broader study: TCR sequencing was performed for about 240 trial participants, of whom some 200 were given two doses of AZD1222 and approximately 25 were given two doses of MenACWY control vaccine. Trial participants were enrolled by age into 18-55, 56-69 and 70-plus year subgroups, with approximately 150, 28 and 58 TCR-sequenced participants respectively.

In regard to this clone: Its cognate antigen has yet to be identified. One base away there is no much larger clone; base qualities are not given.

Beyond this particular receptor, the publication reports: Vaccine-associated CD4 TCRs spanned the whole spike protein, with dominant responses in regions 160-218 and 743-854. Conclusions about previously exposed vaccinees are limited, since just five to seven AZD1222 recipients were seropositive for SARS-CoV-2 at baseline. After two AZD1222 doses, spike-specific TCR breadth and depth were significantly higher than at day 0 and than in MenACWY recipients. Participants were mostly white British, with more females than males. The authors suggested clonal diversity may have been underestimated. In the small 56-69-year group, the increase in depth fell short of significance, most likely because of low power. No day 14 peak-response samples were available, so repertoires were characterized only after the peak T cell response. Reportedly, almost half of the unique spike-specific TCRs recognized epitopes lying outside the regions that are mutated in the B.1.351 and B.1.1.7 variants.

The CDR3 regions of human TCRbeta chains were subjected to immunosequencing. For the original study's pipeline: TCRs in the repertoires were compared against a reference library of SARS-CoV-2-specific TCRs that had been generated with the MIRA antigen-specificity platform. Breadth was defined as the fraction of unique TCRs that were SARS-CoV-2-associated. Depth was defined as the fraction of total T cells that were SARS-CoV-2-associated. Using the MIRA data, each spike-specific TCR was assigned both to the spike region to which the TCR was reactive and to a CD4 or CD8 class. Log10-transformed breadth and depth values were compared by one-way ANOVA with Sidak's multiple comparisons tests. TCRdb stores this immuneACCESS table with in-frame sequences only. Part of the clones is absent; in the studies checked, under half of the shortfall reflects unresolved V genes, and no reason is known for the rest. The V and J calls and the clone size are those of that table, but D and trimming were determined from the DNA. A total of around 110,000 clones appear in this sample, about 85% of them only once. The leading ten clones occupy around 4.5% of the sample.

What this sample's time point label stands for: about 28 days (+/-7) after the second vaccine dose. Because spike-specific TCR depth and breadth did not differ between the two schedules, AZD1222 recipients who got a second dose at roughly 4 weeks were pooled with those who got a second dose at roughly 12 weeks. Vaccinee samples came from UK trials COV001 and COV002, including a single-blind randomized controlled phase 2/3 trial of AZD1222 (ChAdOx1 nCoV-19) in healthy adults. For TCRbeta chain sequencing, PBMC samples were collected from trial participants at day 0 and at day 28 after the second dose. As encoded in the germline V gene (reference sequence), CDR1 is LGHDT while CDR2 is YNNKEL. Counted from cysteine to phenylalanine, this CDR3 has 14 amino acids. Just CDR3 DNA is preserved here, 42 bases in frame from base 1. V loses 4 bases, J loses 10 bases, and the germline ends lie 17 bases apart.

This specimen consisted of peripheral blood, obtained 28 days after the second AZD1222 dose. The chain is encoded by TRBV3-1 (or the pseudogene TRBV3-2) joined to TRBJ2-1, with TRBD1 perhaps the D gene, on 6 matching bases. This clonotype was sampled from an adult who received the AZD1222 COVID-19 vaccine. The bases read TGTGCCAGCAGCCCCTCGACAGGCAGAGGGGAGCAGTTCTTC. This is translated as CASSPSTGRGEQFF.